This TCR beta chain was captured in a study of T cell changes during pregnancy in multiple sclerosis. The repertoire was sequenced with immunoSEQ multiplex PCR; TCRdb's copy has only in-frame clones and lacks some. The table lists more than 45,000 clones, approximately 95% of them singletons. The sample was CD4+ T cells from peripheral blood mononuclear cells, taken in the first trimester of pregnancy. The clonotype originates from a female donor with multiple sclerosis, enrolled in a pregnancy study.

This CDR3 is CASSLGVGSPLHF. CDR3 sequence (DNA): TGTGCCAGCAGCTTAGGAGTGGGCTCACCCCTCCACTTT. This chain links TRBV13 with TRBJ1-6; D ambiguous. This CDR3 spans 13 amino acids. Germline V CDR1 and CDR2: PRHDT, FYEKMQ (reference sequence). Trimming removed 0 bases from V and 10 bases from J, with 7 bases in between.